This T cell receptor beta chain was found in a study of technical replicates of blood from several donors. TCRdb's table, derived via immunoSEQ multiplex PCR, lists solely in-frame clones and lacks some. The sample contains about 70,000 clones, nearly 98% of which appear only once. The CDR3 covers 13 residues. The V gene's germline CDR1 is LNHNV and CDR2 YYDKDF (reference sequence). A word on this clone: An end of the junction does not agree with germline; a read error may underlie this.

The sequence was collected from a human donor in good health. J is TRBJ1-2 and V is TRBV15, with no clear D. The source material was T cells isolated from PBMCs. This CDR3 reads CATSRGPGYELLF. The DNA for the CDR3 is TGTGCCACCAGCAGAGGACCCGGGTATGAGCTCCTCTTC.